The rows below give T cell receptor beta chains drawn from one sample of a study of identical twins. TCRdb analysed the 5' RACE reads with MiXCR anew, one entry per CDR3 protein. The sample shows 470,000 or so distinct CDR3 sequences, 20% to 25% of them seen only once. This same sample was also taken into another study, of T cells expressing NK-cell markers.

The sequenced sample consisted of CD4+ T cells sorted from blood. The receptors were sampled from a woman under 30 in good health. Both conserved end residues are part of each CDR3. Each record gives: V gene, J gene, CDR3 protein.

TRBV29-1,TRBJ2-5,CSARPQIQETQYF
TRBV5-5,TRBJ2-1,CASFLGLAAYNEQFF
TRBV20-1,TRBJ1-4,CSARDSPRVGKLFF
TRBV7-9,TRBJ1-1,CASSPDVRNTEAFF
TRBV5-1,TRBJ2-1,CASSLAGTSYYNEQFF
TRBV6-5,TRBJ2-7,CASSYGTSIRSYEQYF
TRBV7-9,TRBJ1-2,CASSFTPPRLGDGYTF
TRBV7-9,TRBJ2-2,CASSLNGGELFF
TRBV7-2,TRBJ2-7,CASSLAWDSEQYF
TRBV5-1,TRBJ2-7,CASSLLRIASGEQYF
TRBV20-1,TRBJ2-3,CSARGARLGDTQYF
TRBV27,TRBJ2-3,CASSMHRDRVPDTQYF
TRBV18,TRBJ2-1,CASSPNSGFSLDEQFF
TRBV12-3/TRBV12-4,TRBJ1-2,CASRRDSPEGYTF
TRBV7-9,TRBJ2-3,CASGHGEASADTQYF
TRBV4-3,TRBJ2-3,CASSQDFTGTDTDTQYF